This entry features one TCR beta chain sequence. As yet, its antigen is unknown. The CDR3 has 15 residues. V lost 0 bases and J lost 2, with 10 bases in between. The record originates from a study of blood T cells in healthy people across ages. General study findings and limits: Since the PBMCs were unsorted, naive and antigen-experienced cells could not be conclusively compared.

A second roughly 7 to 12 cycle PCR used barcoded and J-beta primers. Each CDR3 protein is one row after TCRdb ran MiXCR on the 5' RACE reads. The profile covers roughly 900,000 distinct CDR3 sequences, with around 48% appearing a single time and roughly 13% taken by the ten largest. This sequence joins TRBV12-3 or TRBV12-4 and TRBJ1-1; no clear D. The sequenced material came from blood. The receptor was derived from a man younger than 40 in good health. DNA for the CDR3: TGTGCCAGCAGTTTAGCGCTCAGCGGCAACACTGAAGCTTTCTTT. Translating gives CASSLALSGNTEAFF.